The clone carrying this T cell receptor beta chain was observed once. The data stem from a study of blood T cell repertoires in COVID-19. As for the study in general: Samples representing acute and convalescent COVID-19 were sourced from the United States, Italy and Spain. In each case, the material was cDNA or gDNA derived from T cells, B-cell-depleted T cells, or PBMCs.

Original analysis: Estimates of nucleated cell counts were drawn from the amplification of reference gene primers. Measured with immunoSEQ multiplex PCR; TCRdb has only the in-frame clones, and not every one. The V and J calls and the clone size are those of that table, but D and trimming were determined from the DNA. The sample has 50,000 to 60,000 clones, 82% seen once. The CDR3 sequence is 15 residues long. Trimming stripped 0 bases from V and 5 bases from J, with 11 bases between. Germline values: CDR1 LGHDT, CDR2 YNNKEL (reference sequence). Sequenced: peripheral blood. The V gene is TRBV3-1 (or the pseudogene TRBV3-2), the J gene TRBJ1-3; no firm D call. The receptor comes from a human donor in a cohort sampled during active or convalescent COVID-19. CDR3 nucleotides: TGTGCCAGCAGCCAAGATCTGCGGGTTCGAAACACCATATATTTT. Encoded protein: CASSQDLRVRNTIYF.